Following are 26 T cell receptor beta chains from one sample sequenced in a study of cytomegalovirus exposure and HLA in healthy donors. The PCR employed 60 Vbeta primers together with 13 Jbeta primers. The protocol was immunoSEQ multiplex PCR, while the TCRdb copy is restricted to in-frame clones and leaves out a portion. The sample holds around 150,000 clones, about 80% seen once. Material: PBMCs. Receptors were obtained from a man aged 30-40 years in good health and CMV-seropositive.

Here the CDR3 reads CASSPMDRGNEQFF. Here the CDR3 DNA reads TGTGCCAGCAGCCCCATGGACAGGGGCAATGAGCAGTTCTTC. The chain is built from TRBV5-8 and TRBJ2-1; TRBD1 aligns across 9 bases. With V trimmed by 4 bases and J by 6 bases, 5 bases remained unmatched. The CDR3 has 14 amino acids. Looked up from germline, CDR1 is SGHTS and CDR2 is YDEGEE.

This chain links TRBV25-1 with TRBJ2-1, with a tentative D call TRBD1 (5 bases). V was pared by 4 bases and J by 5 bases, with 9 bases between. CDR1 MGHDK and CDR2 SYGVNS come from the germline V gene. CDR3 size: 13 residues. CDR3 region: CASSVRQNNEQFF. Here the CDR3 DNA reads TGTGCCAGCAGTGTTCGACAGAACAATGAGCAGTTCTTC. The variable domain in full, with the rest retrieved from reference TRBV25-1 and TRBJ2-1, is EADIYQTPRYLVIGTGKKITLECSQTMGHDKMYWYQQDPGMELHLIHYSYGVNSTEKGDLSSESTVSRIRTEHFPLTLESARPSHTSQYLCASSVRQNNEQFFGPGTRLTVL.

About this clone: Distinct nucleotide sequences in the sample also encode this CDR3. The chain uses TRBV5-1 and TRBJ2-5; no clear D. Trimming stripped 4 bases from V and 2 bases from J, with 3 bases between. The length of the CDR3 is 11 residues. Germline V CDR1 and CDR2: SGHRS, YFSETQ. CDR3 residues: CASSIQETQYF. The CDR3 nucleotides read TGCGCCAGCAGCATACAAGAGACCCAGTACTTC.

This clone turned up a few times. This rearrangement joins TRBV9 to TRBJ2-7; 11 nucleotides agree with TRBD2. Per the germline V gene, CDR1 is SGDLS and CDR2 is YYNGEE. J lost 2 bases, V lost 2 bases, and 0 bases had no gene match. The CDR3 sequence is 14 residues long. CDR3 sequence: CASSVGLAAYEQYF. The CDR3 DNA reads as TGTGCCAGCAGCGTGGGACTAGCGGCCTACGAGCAGTACTTC.

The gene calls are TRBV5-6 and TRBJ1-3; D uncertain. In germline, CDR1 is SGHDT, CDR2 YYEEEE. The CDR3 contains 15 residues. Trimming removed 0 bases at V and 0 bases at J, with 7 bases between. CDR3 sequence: CASSLGLSSGNTIYF. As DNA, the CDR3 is TGTGCCAGCAGCTTGGGACTGTCCTCTGGAAACACCATATATTTT.

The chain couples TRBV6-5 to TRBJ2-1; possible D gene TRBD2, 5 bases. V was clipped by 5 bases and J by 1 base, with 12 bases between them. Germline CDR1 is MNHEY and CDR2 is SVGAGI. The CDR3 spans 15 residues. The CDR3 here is CASSPTRVSYNEQFF. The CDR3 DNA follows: TGTGCCAGCAGTCCGACGAGGGTTTCCTACAATGAGCAGTTCTTC.

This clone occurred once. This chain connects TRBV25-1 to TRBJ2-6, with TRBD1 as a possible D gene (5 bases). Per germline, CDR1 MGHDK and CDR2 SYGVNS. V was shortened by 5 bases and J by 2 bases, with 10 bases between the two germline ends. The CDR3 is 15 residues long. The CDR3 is CASSHPGTGANVLTF. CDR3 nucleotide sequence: TGTGCCAGCAGTCATCCAGGGACTGGGGCCAACGTCCTGACTTTC. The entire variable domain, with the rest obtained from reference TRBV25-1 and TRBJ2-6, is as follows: EADIYQTPRYLVIGTGKKITLECSQTMGHDKMYWYQQDPGMELHLIHYSYGVNSTEKGDLSSESTVSRIRTEHFPLTLESARPSHTSQYLCASSHPGTGANVLTFGAGSRLTVL.

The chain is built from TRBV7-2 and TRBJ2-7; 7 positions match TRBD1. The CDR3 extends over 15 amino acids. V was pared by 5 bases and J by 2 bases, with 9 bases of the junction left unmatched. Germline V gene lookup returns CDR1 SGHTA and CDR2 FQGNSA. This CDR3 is CASSKVGDSAYEQYF. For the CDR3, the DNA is TGTGCCAGCAGCAAGGTCGGGGACAGCGCCTACGAGCAGTACTTC.

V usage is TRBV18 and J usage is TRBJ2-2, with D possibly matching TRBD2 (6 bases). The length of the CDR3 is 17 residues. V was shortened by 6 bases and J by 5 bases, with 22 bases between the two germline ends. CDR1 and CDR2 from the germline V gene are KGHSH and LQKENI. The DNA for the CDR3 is TGTGCCAGCTCTAACCAACCGGCGGGATTAGTAACCGGGGAGCTGTTTTTT. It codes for CASSNQPAGLVTGELFF.

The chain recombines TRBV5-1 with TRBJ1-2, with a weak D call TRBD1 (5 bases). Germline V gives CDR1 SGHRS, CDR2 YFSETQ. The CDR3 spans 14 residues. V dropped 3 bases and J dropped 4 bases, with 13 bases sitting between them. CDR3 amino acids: CASSWGGEAYGYTF. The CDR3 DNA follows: TGCGCCAGCAGCTGGGGAGGGGAAGCCTATGGCTACACCTTC.

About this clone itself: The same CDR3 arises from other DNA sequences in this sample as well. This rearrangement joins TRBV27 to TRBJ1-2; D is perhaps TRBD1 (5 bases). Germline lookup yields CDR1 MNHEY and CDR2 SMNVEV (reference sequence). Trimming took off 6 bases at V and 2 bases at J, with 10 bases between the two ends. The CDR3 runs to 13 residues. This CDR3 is CASSLDRNYGYTF. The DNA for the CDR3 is TGTGCCAGCAGCCTAGACAGAAACTATGGCTACACCTTC.

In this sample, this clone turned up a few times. CDR3 sequence: CASSYRADTQYF. The CDR3 DNA sequence: TGTGCCAGCAGCTATAGAGCAGATACGCAGTATTTT. The chain has TRBV7-2 and TRBJ2-3; D unclear. The germline V gene has CDR1 SGHTA and CDR2 FQGNSA. The CDR3 sequence is 12 residues long. V lost 4 bases and J lost 4, with 6 bases in between.

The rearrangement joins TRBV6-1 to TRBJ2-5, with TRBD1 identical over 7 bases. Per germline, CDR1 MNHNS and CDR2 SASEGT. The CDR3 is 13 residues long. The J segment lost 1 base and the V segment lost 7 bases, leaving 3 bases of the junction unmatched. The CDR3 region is CASTAGGQETQYF. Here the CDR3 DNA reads TGTGCCAGCACCGCAGGGGGCCAAGAGACCCAGTACTTC.

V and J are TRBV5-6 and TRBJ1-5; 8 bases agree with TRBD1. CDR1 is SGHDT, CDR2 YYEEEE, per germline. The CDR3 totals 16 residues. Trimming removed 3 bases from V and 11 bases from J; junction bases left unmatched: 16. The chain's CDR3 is CASSSRRAGGIRAQHF. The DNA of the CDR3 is TGTGCCAGCAGCTCACGCCGGGCAGGGGGCATACGGGCCCAGCATTTT.

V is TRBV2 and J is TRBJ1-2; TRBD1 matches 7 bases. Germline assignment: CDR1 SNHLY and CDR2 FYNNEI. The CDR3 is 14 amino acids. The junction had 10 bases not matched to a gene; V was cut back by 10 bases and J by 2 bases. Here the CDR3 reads CAIRTGERNYGYTF. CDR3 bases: TGTGCCATACGGACAGGTGAAAGGAACTATGGCTACACCTTC.

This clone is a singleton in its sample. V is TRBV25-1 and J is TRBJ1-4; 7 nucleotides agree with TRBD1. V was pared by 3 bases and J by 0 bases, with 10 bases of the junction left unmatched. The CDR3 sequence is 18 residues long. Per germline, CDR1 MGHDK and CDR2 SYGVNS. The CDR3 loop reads CASSDSLRQGPTNEKLFF. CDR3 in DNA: TGTGCCAGCAGTGATTCCCTCCGACAGGGCCCAACTAATGAAAAACTGTTTTTT.

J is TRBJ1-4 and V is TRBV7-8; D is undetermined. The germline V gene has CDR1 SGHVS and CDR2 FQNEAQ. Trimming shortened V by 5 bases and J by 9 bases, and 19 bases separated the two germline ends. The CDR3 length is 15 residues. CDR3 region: CASSPRPPPRKKLFF. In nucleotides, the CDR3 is TGTGCCAGCAGCCCCCGTCCCCCACCGAGGAAAAAACTGTTTTTT. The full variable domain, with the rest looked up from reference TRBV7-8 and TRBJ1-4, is GAGVSQSPRYKVAKRGQDVALRCDPISGHVSLFWYQQALGQGPEFLTYFQNEAQLDKSGLPSDRFFAERPEGSVSTLKIQRTQQEDSAVYLCASSPRPPPRKKLFFGSGTQLSVL.

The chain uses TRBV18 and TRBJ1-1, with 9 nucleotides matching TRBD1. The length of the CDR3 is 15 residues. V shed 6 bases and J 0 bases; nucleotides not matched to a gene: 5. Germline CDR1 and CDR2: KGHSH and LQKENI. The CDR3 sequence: CASSQTGGMNTEAFF. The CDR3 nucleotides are TGTGCCAGCTCCCAGACAGGGGGAATGAACACTGAAGCTTTCTTT. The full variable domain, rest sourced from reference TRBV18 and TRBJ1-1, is NAGVMQNPRHLVRRRGQEARLRCSPMKGHSHVYWYRQLPEEGLKFMVYLQKENIIDESGMPKERFSAEFPKEGPSILRIQQVVRGDSAAYFCASSQTGGMNTEAFFGQGTRLTVV.

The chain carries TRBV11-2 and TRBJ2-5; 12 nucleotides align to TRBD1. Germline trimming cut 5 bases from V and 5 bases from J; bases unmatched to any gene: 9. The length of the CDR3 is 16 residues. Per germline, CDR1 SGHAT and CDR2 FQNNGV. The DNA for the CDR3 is TGTGCCAGCAGCCCACAAACCGGGACAGGGGGCGAGACCCAGTACTTC. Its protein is CASSPQTGTGGETQYF.

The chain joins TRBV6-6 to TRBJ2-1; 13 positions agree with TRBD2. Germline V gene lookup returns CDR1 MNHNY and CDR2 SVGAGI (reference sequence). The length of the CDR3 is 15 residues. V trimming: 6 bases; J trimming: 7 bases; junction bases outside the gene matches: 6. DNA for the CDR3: TGTGCCAGCAGCTTGGGGACTAGCGGGGTAAATGAGCAGTTCTTC. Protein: CASSLGTSGVNEQFF.

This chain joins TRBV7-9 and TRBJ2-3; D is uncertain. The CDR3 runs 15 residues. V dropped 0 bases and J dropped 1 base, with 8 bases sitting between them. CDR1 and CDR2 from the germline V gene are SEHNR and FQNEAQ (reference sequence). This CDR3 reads CASSLAGQRTDTQYF. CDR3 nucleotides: TGTGCCAGCAGCTTAGCGGGCCAACGCACAGATACGCAGTATTTT.

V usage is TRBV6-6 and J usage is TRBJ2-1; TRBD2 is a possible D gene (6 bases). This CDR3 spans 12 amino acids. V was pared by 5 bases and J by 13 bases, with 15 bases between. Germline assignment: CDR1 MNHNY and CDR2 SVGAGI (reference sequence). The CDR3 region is CASSHRLGIQFF. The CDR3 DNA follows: TGTGCCAGCAGTCACAGACTAGGAATTCAGTTCTTC.

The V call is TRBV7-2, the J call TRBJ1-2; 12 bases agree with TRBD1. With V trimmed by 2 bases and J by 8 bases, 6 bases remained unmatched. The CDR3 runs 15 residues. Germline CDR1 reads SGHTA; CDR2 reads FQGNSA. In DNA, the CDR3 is TGTGCCAGCAGCTTACAGGGACAGGGGGCAGGAGGCTACACCTTC. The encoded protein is CASSLQGQGAGGYTF.

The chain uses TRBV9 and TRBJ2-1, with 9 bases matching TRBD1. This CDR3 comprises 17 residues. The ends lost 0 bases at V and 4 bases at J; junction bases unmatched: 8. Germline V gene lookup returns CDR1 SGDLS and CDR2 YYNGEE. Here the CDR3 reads CASSVEKWGQGYNEQFF. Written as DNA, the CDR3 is TGTGCCAGCAGCGTAGAAAAATGGGGACAGGGATACAATGAGCAGTTCTTC.

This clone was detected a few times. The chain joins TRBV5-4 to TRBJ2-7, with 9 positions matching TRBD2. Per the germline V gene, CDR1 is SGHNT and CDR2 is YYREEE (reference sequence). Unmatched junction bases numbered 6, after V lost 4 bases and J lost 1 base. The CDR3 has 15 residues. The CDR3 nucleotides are TGTGCCAGCAGCCCCGCGACTAGCGGTTCCTACGAGCAGTACTTC. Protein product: CASSPATSGSYEQYF. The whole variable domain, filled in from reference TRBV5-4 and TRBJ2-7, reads ETGVTQSPTHLIKTRGQQVTLRCSSQSGHNTVSWYQQALGQGPQFIFQYYREEENGRGNFPPRFSGLQFPNYSSELNVNALELDDSALYLCASSPATSGSYEQYFGPGTRLTVT.

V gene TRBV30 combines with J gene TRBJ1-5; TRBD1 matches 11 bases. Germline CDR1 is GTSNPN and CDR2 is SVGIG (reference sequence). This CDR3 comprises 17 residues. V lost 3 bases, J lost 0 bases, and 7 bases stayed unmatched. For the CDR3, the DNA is TGTGCCTGGAGACCGGGACAGGGGGTTTCTAGCAATCAGCCCCAGCATTTT. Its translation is CAWRPGQGVSSNQPQHF.